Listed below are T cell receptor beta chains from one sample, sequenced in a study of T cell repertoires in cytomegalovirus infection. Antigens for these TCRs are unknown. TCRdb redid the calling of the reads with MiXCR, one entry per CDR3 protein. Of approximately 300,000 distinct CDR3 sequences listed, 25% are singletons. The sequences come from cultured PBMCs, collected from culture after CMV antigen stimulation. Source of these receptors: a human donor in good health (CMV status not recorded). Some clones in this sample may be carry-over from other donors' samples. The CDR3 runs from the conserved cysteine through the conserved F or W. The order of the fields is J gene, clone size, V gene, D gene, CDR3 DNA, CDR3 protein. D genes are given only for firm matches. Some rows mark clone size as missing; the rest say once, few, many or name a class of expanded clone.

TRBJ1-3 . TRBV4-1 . TGCGCCAGCAGCCAAACAGGTTTCTCTGGAAACACCATATATTTT CASSQTGFSGNTIYF
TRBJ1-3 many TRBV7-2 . TGTGCCAGCGGGACTGACGGCTCTGGAAACACCATATATTTT CASGTDGSGNTIYF
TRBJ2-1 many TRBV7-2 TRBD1 TGTGCCAGCAGCGGCAGACAGGGGGCTAATGAGCAGTTCTTC CASSGRQGANEQFF
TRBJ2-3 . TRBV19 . TGTGCCAGTAGTTACGGGAGAGACGATACGCAGTATTTT CASSYGRDDTQYF
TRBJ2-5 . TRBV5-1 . TGCGCCAGCAGCTTGAACTCCCCAGCATACCAAGAGACCCAGTACTTC CASSLNSPAYQETQYF
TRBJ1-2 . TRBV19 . TGTGCCAGTACCCCCGGGAGGGTCTTAGCTAACTATGGCTACACCTTC CASTPGRVLANYGYTF
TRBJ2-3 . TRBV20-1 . TGCAGTGCTAGAGATCCTGGGGCCGCAGATACGCAGTATTTT CSARDPGAADTQYF
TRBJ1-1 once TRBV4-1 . TGCGCCAGCAGCCAAGATAGTTTGGGGGCCTACACTGAAGCTTTCTTT CASSQDSLGAYTEAFF
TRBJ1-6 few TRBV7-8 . TGTGCCAGCAGCTTAGGACAGTCGGGAACCCTCCACTTT CASSLGQSGTLHF
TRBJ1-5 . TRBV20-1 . TGCAGTGCTAGTCCGGGGAGCAATCAGCCCCAGCATTTT CSASPGSNQPQHF
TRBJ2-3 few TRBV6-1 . TGTGCCAGCACCTTAAACGGGGGTAGCAGTACAGATACGCAGTATTTT CASTLNGGSSTDTQYF
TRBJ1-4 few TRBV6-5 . TGTGCCAGCAGTATAGGCAGACTACTTAACCTTGCGACTAATGAAAAACTGTTTTTT CASSIGRLLNLATNEKLFF
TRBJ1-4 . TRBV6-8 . TGTGCCAGCAGCCCAACCTTCGCAACTAATGAAAAACTGTTTTTT CASSPTFATNEKLFF
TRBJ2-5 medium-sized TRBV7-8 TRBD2 TGTGCCAGCAGCTTAGTGGGGGGCGGGAGGGTTCCAGAGACCCAGTACTTC CASSLVGGGRVPETQYF
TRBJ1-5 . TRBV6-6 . TGTGCCAGCAGTTATCAAAATCAGCCCCAGCATTTT CASSYQNQPQHF
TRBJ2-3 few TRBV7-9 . TGTGCCAGCAGCCCGGGACGAACTAGCACAGATACGCAGTATTTT CASSPGRTSTDTQYF
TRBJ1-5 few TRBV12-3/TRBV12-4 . TGTGCCAGCAGTTTAGCATGGGGATCTGATCAGCCCCAGCATTTT CASSLAWGSDQPQHF
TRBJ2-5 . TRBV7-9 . TGTGCCAGCAGCTTACGTCAAGGCAAGGAGACCCAGTACTTC CASSLRQGKETQYF
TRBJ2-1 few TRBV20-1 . TGCAGTGCTAGAACGGCGGTGGTTTTCGAGGAGCAGTTCTTC CSARTAVVFEEQFF
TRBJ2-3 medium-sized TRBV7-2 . TGTGCCAGCAGCTCGTACGGGGGATCTAGCACAGATACGCAGTATTTT CASSSYGGSSTDTQYF
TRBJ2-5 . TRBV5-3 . TGTGCGTCGACTAGTGGAGAGACCCTGTACTTC CASTSGETLYF
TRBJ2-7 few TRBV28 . TGTGCCAGCGGAATTTACGAGCAGTACTTC CASGIYEQYF
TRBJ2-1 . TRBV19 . TGTGCCAGTAGTATTTACGACCGTAACAATGAGCAGTTCTTC CASSIYDRNNEQFF
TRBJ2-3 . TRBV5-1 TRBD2 TGCGCCAGCAGCCTAGCGGAGATCACAGATACGCAGTATTTT CASSLAEITDTQYF
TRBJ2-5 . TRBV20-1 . TGCAGTGCTAGAACTCCTCGGGGGGCGACGGAGACCCAGTACTTC CSARTPRGATETQYF
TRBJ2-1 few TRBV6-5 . TGTGCCAGCAGTTACCAGTGGTCAGACAATGAGCAGTTCTTC CASSYQWSDNEQFF
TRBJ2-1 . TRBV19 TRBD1 TGTGCCAGTAGTATACTCCGGGACAGGGTGGGCAATGAGCAGTTCTTC CASSILRDRVGNEQFF
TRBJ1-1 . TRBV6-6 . TGTGCCAGCAGCGCGACAGAGAACACTGAAGCTTTCTTT CASSATENTEAFF
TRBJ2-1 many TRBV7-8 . TGTGCCAGCAGCCCCCAGGGCGGTACCTACAATGAGCAGTTCTTC CASSPQGGTYNEQFF
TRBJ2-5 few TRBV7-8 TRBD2 TGTGCCAGCAGCGGAAATCTACTAGCGGGAGAACAAGAGACCCAGTACTTC CASSGNLLAGEQETQYF
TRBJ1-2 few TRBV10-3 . TGTGCCAGTCGACAGTCCTATGGCTACACCTTC CASRQSYGYTF
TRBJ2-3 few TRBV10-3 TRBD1 TGTGCCATCAGTGAGGACAGGGGGATCACAGATACGCAGTATTTT CAISEDRGITDTQYF